This passage covers 23 T cell receptor beta chains from one sample sequenced in a study of T cell changes during pregnancy in multiple sclerosis. Assay used: immunoSEQ multiplex PCR; TCRdb lists only in-frame clones, some missing. The sample consists of roughly 120,000 clones, about 90% of them appearing once. The sample in question was peripheral blood, obtained in the third trimester of pregnancy. The receptors originated from a female donor with multiple sclerosis, enrolled in a pregnancy study.

This chain links TRBV5-8 with TRBJ2-5; the match to TRBD1 covers 7 bases. Germline lookup yields CDR1 SGHTS and CDR2 YDEGEE. The CDR3 covers 15 residues. With V trimmed by 4 bases and J by 2 bases, 8 bases remained unmatched. The CDR3 DNA reads TGTGCCAGCAGCCCATGGACAGGCCGGCAAGAGACCCAGTACTTC. Its translation: CASSPWTGRQETQYF.

The genes are TRBV30 and TRBJ1-3; D ambiguous. This CDR3 comprises 17 residues. Looked up from germline, CDR1 is GTSNPN and CDR2 is SVGIG (reference sequence). V was trimmed by 0 bases and J by 0 bases, leaving 15 bases between them. CDR3 in DNA: TGTGCCTGGAGTGTACGGTCCAGGCCGCTCTCTGGAAACACCATATATTTT. Translated: CAWSVRSRPLSGNTIYF.

The chain joins TRBV5-1 to TRBJ2-7; the D gene is possibly TRBD2 (6 bases). CDR3 size: 15 residues. Deletions cut 0 bases from V and 6 bases from J, with 16 bases between. The germline gives CDR1 SGHRS, CDR2 YFSETQ. CDR3 protein: CASSLASGAGFEQYF. Written as DNA, the CDR3 is TGCGCCAGCAGCTTGGCCTCAGGAGCGGGCTTCGAGCAGTACTTC.

The chain carries TRBV5-5 and TRBJ1-2; D is ambiguous. Germline V gene data show CDR1 as SGHKS and CDR2 as YYEKEE (reference sequence). This CDR3 region has 13 residues. V lost 4 bases, J lost 7 bases, and 14 bases lay in between. CDR3 sequence reads: CASSPDGERGYTF. The CDR3, as DNA: TGTGCCAGCAGCCCAGACGGGGAACGTGGCTACACCTTC.

This clone was seen just once. The chain uses TRBV25-1 and TRBJ2-1; TRBD2 might be the D (5 bases). The V end lost 3 bases, the J end lost 3 bases, and 9 bases lay between the germline ends. There are 14 residues in the CDR3. Germline V gene data show CDR1 as MGHDK and CDR2 as SYGVNS. This chain's CDR3 is CASSDPGIYNEQFF. CDR3 in DNA: TGTGCCAGCAGTGACCCCGGGATCTACAATGAGCAGTTCTTC.

This clone was detected once. An end of the junction differs from the germline gene, which may be a read error. This chain links TRBV5-1 with TRBJ1-4; TRBD1 matches 9 bases. This CDR3 has 15 residues. Germline lookup yields CDR1 SGHRS and CDR2 YFSETQ. CDR3 DNA: TGCGCCAGCGGCTTGGGAGGGACAGGGAATGAAAAACTGTTTTTT. Its protein product is CASGLGGTGNEKLFF.

Of note for this clone: One end of the junction fails to match germline, which may point to a read error. The genes are TRBV6-5 and TRBJ2-1; D perhaps matches TRBD2 (5 bases). This CDR3 is built from 14 residues. Germline loops: CDR1 MNHEY, CDR2 SVGAGI. DNA for the CDR3: TGTGCCAGCAGTTATTCGGGCGGGCCCATAGCACAGATCTTC. As protein: CASSYSGGPIAQIF.

In this sample, this clone turned up a few times. The V and J genes are TRBV6-1 and TRBJ1-2, with D perhaps matching TRBD1 (5 bases). Trimming stripped 0 bases from V and 6 bases from J, with 8 bases between. Germline CDR1 and CDR2: MNHNS and SASEGT. CDR3 size: 13 residues. CDR3 bases: TGTGCCAGCAGTGAAGCTTCAGGGCATGGCTACACCTTC. This codes for CASSEASGHGYTF.

This clone appeared once. V and J are TRBV5-4 and TRBJ1-2; possible D gene TRBD1, 5 bases. The CDR3 covers 14 residues. Germline CDR1 reads SGHNT; CDR2 reads YYREEE (reference sequence). V dropped 1 base and J dropped 3 bases, with 10 bases sitting between them. In DNA form, the CDR3 reads TGTGCCAGCAGCTTGATCAGGGAGGACTATGGCTACACCTTC. Its protein product is CASSLIREDYGYTF. The full variable domain, its missing parts supplied by reference TRBV5-4 and TRBJ1-2, is ETGVTQSPTHLIKTRGQQVTLRCSSQSGHNTVSWYQQALGQGPQFIFQYYREEENGRGNFPPRFSGLQFPNYSSELNVNALELDDSALYLCASSLIREDYGYTFGSGTRLTVV.

This clone was detected only once. The genes are TRBV11-1 and TRBJ1-1; 7 bases line up with TRBD1. There are 14 residues in the CDR3. The V segment lost 1 base and the J segment 2 bases; nucleotides outside the gene matches: 1. Germline V gene sequence: CDR1 SGHAT, CDR2 FQDESV (reference sequence). The CDR3, as DNA: TGTGCCAGCAGCTTAGACAGGGGAAACACTGAAGCTTTCTTT. It encodes CASSLDRGNTEAFF.

This chain joins TRBV18 and TRBJ2-1, with TRBD2 matching over 8 bases. The junction had 11 bases not matched to a gene; V was cut back by 2 bases and J by 8 bases. CDR3 size: 16 residues. Germline loops: CDR1 KGHSH, CDR2 LQKENI. CDR3: CASSPDGRARQDEQFF. The DNA of the CDR3 is TGTGCCAGCTCACCAGACGGGAGGGCCAGGCAGGATGAGCAGTTCTTC.

The V gene is TRBV7-9, the J gene TRBJ1-4, with D tentatively TRBD1 (5 bases). Per germline, CDR1 SEHNR and CDR2 FQNEAQ (reference sequence). This CDR3 has 15 amino acids. V lost 0 bases to trimming and J lost 8 bases, with 13 bases between them. The CDR3 region is CASSLAGRDGEKLFF. CDR3 DNA: TGTGCCAGCAGCTTAGCAGGCAGGGATGGCGAAAAACTGTTTTTT.

V and J are TRBV5-1 and TRBJ2-7; 7 bases align to TRBD2. CDR1 and CDR2 (germline): SGHRS, YFSETQ. The V segment lost 0 bases and the J segment 2 bases; nucleotides outside the gene matches: 8. There are 16 residues in the CDR3. CDR3 coding DNA: TGCGCCAGCAGCTTGGCCGGGACTATCTCGACCTACGAGCAGTACTTC. It translates to CASSLAGTISTYEQYF.

The chain combines TRBV13 with TRBJ2-7; D perhaps matches TRBD1 (6 bases). Trimming stripped 6 bases from V and 5 bases from J, with 14 bases between. The CDR3 spans 13 residues. Germline lookup yields CDR1 PRHDT and CDR2 FYEKMQ (reference sequence). The CDR3 spells CASRRTGFNEQYF. CDR3 nucleotide sequence: TGTGCCAGCAGGAGAACAGGGTTTAACGAGCAGTACTTC.

This clone appeared a single time. The chain recombines TRBV7-8 with TRBJ2-5; D uncertain. The CDR3 is 15 amino acids. Germline V gene lookup returns CDR1 SGHVS and CDR2 FQNEAQ. Trimming stripped 1 base from V and 4 bases from J, with 13 bases between. This CDR3 is CASSLEVKSGETQYF. The CDR3 region has the DNA TGTGCCAGCAGCTTAGAGGTCAAATCGGGAGAGACCCAGTACTTC.

This chain links TRBV4-1 with TRBJ2-7; 9 positions agree with TRBD2. CDR1 is MGHRA and CDR2 is YSYEKL in the germline V gene. The CDR3 totals 15 residues. Trimming cost V 3 bases and J 1 base; bases outside gene matches: 4. The CDR3 region has the DNA TGCGCCAGCAGCCAGGGGACTAGCTTATCCTACGAGCAGTACTTC. Protein: CASSQGTSLSYEQYF.

This clone has a single count. The chain joins TRBV29-1 to TRBJ2-7; D gene uncertain. The CDR3 contains 12 residues. Germline assignment: CDR1 SQVTM and CDR2 ANQGSEA. V gave up 5 bases and J gave up 7 bases, with 15 bases separating them. CDR3 region: CSVRVGVGEQYF. CDR3 in DNA: TGCAGCGTTCGGGTCGGCGTTGGTGAGCAGTACTTC.

The V gene is TRBV10-2, the J gene TRBJ2-1; 8 positions agree with TRBD2. This CDR3 region has 14 residues. V lost 4 bases to trimming and J lost 6 bases; unmatched junction nucleotides: 5. Germline CDR1 and CDR2: WSHSY and SAAADI. The CDR3, as DNA: TGCGCCAGCAGTGCGAAGCTAGCGGGCAATGAGCAGTTCTTC. Protein sequence: CASSAKLAGNEQFF.

The chain links TRBV5-1 to TRBJ2-1; 9 positions agree with TRBD1. Germline assignment: CDR1 SGHRS and CDR2 YFSETQ. The CDR3 sequence is 15 residues long. The junction had 10 bases not matched to a gene; V was cut back by 4 bases and J by 8 bases. The DNA of the CDR3 is TGCGCCAGCAGCGGCGGGACAGGGAAACGGGATGAGCAGTTCTTC. Protein sequence: CASSGGTGKRDEQFF.

This chain uses TRBV5-4 with TRBJ2-5; TRBD1 aligns across 8 bases. V shed 4 bases, J shed 5 bases, and the junction held 10 bases outside the gene matches. This CDR3 region has 15 residues. Germline values: CDR1 SGHNT, CDR2 YYREEE (reference sequence). Here the CDR3 reads CASSARTGRFETQYF. CDR3 DNA sequence: TGTGCCAGCAGCGCCAGGACAGGGAGGTTCGAGACCCAGTACTTC.

The chain recombines TRBV5-1 with TRBJ2-1; TRBD1 is a possible D gene (6 bases). CDR1 SGHRS and CDR2 YFSETQ come from the germline V gene. The CDR3 loop spans 15 amino acids. V lost 2 bases, J lost 2 bases, and 11 bases lay in between. The CDR3 here is CASSLDRSPYNEQFF. CDR3 DNA: TGCGCCAGCAGCTTAGACAGGTCCCCCTACAATGAGCAGTTCTTC. Full variable domain (rest looked up from reference TRBV5-1 and TRBJ2-1): KAGVTQTPRYLIKTRGQQVTLSCSPISGHRSVSWYQQTPGQGLQFLFEYFSETQRNKGNFPGRFSGRQFSNSRSEMNVSTLELGDSALYLCASSLDRSPYNEQFFGPGTRLTVL.

The rearrangement joins TRBV5-1 to TRBJ2-1, with TRBD2 matching over 8 bases. V lost 0 bases, J lost 5 bases, and 4 bases stayed unmatched. The CDR3 is 15 amino acids. Germline V gene sequence: CDR1 SGHRS, CDR2 YFSETQ. The CDR3 spells CASSLASGSDNEQFF. CDR3 bases: TGCGCCAGCAGCTTGGCGAGCGGGAGTGACAATGAGCAGTTCTTC.

The chain joins TRBV9 to TRBJ2-3, with 16 bases lining up with TRBD2. The CDR3 loop spans 17 amino acids. Germline V gene sequence: CDR1 SGDLS, CDR2 YYNGEE. Trimming removed 0 bases from V and 4 bases from J; junction bases left unmatched: 2. CDR3 nucleotides: TGTGCCAGCAGCGTAGCGGGACTAGCGGGAGGGTCAGATACGCAGTATTTT. Protein: CASSVAGLAGGSDTQYF.